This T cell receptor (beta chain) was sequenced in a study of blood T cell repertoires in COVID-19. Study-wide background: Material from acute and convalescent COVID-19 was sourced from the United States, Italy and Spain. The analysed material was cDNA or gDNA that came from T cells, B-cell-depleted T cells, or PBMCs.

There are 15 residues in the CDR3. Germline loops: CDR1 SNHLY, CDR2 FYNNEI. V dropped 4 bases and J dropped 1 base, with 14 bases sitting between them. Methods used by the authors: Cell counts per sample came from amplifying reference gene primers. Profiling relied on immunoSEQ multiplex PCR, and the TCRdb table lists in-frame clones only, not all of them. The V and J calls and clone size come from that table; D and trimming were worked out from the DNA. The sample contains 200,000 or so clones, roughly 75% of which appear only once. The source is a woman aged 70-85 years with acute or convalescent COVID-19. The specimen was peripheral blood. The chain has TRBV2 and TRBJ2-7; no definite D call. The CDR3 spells CASSGGHDVSYEQYF. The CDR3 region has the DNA TGTGCCAGCAGTGGTGGGCACGATGTTTCCTACGAGCAGTACTTC.